A selection of T cell receptor beta chains follows, all from one sample in a study of blood T cell repertoires in COVID-19. Sequencing used immunoSEQ multiplex PCR; TCRdb keeps in-frame clones, though not all of them. The table has about 200,000 clones, around 87% seen once. Sequenced material: peripheral blood. These receptors all come from a man between 60 and 75 years old with acute or convalescent COVID-19. CDR3s include the opening cysteine and the closing phenylalanine or tryptophan. A D gene is named only where the DNA matches it firmly. The size entry is marked missing in some rows and otherwise reads once, few, many or a size class.

J | size | V | D | length | DNA | CDR3
TRBJ2-5 | - | TRBV5-1 | - | 14 | TGCGCCAGCAGCCAGCCGGGACAAGAGGAGACCCAGTACTTC | CASSQPGQEETQYF
TRBJ2-7 | - | TRBV7-3 | TRBD1 | 15 | TGTGCCAGCAGCCTGATCGGGACAGGGACCTACGAGCAGTACTTC | CASSLIGTGTYEQYF
TRBJ2-3 | - | TRBV7-2 | TRBD1 | 16 | TGTGCCAGCAGCTTATCTTCCGACAGGGTGACAGATACGCAGTATTTT | CASSLSSDRVTDTQYF
TRBJ1-2 | - | TRBV19 | TRBD1 | 16 | TGTGCCAGTAGTACCTCGGACAGGGGGCTTCCCTATGGCTACACCTTC | CASSTSDRGLPYGYTF
TRBJ2-1 | - | TRBV7-6 | TRBD1 | 16 | TGTGCCAGCAGCCTTTGGGACAGGGGGACTATCGATGAGCAGTTCTTC | CASSLWDRGTIDEQFF
TRBJ1-1 | - | TRBV14 | TRBD1 | 14 | TGTGCCAGCAGCCAACAGGGGGAGGCCACTGAAGCTTTCTTT | CASSQQGEATEAFF
TRBJ2-1 | - | TRBV18 | TRBD1 | 19 | TGTGCCAGCTCACCAGACGCCCGGGACAGGGGCCCGACCTACAATGAGCAGTTCTTC | CASSPDARDRGPTYNEQFF
TRBJ1-5 | - | TRBV19 | TRBD1 | 16 | TGTGCCAGTAGTATAACAGGGGGCATGAGCAATCAGCCCCAGCATTTT | CASSITGGMSNQPQHF
TRBJ1-5 | - | TRBV19 | TRBD1 | 13 | TGTGCCAGTACGGCAGGGGGTGGTCAGCCCCAGCATTTT | CASTAGGGQPQHF
TRBJ1-5 | - | TRBV28 | TRBD1 | 13 | TGTGCCAGCAGGACGACAGGGAATCAGCCCCAGCATTTT | CASRTTGNQPQHF
TRBJ1-2 | - | TRBV28 | TRBD1 | 20 | TGTGCCAGCAGTTTGCGTCAGGGACCGGGACAGGGTGTGGAGGCCTATGGCTACACCTTC | CASSLRQGPGQGVEAYGYTF
TRBJ1-4 | - | TRBV6-1 | TRBD1 | 15 | TGTGCCAGCAGTGAGAGCCAGGGGGCTAATGAAAAACTGTTTTTT | CASSESQGANEKLFF
TRBJ2-2 | - | TRBV5-1 | - | 16 | TGCGCCAGCAGCTCCCCCGAGACAACGAACACCGGGGAGCTGTTTTTT | CASSSPETTNTGELFF
TRBJ1-6 | - | TRBV25-1 | - | 14 | TGTGCCAGCAAAACCGGGGCGGGAGGTTCACCCCTCCACTTT | CASKTGAGGSPLHF
TRBJ1-6 | - | TRBV18 | TRBD1 | 13 | TGTGCCAGCTCAACGGGACAGCTCTCACCCCTCCACTTT | CASSTGQLSPLHF
TRBJ1-6 | - | TRBV25-1 | - | 14 | TGTGCCAGCAGCGCGAGGCCCTGGGTGTCACCCCTCCACTTT | CASSARPWVSPLHF
TRBJ1-5 | - | TRBV6-5 | TRBD1 | 15 | TGTGCCAGCAGACCAGGGGGCGGGCGCAATCAGCCCCAGCATTTT | CASRPGGGRNQPQHF
TRBJ1-5 | - | TRBV28 | - | 19 | TGTGCCAGCAGTCTTCGGGGGGGGAGGGCGCGCCCGCCCAATCAGCCCCAGCATTTT | CASSLRGGRARPPNQPQHF
TRBJ1-5 | - | TRBV2 | TRBD1 | 15 | TGTGCCAGCAGTGATTCGTTGACAGGGGCTCAGCCCCAGCATTTT | CASSDSLTGAQPQHF
TRBJ2-3 | - | TRBV5-1 | - | 14 | TGCGCCAGCAGCTGGTTAGAGGGGGCAGATACGCAGTATTTT | CASSWLEGADTQYF
TRBJ2-7 | - | TRBV3-1/TRBV3-2 | TRBD2 | 15 | TGTGCCAGCAGCCGGTTTGGAGCGGGGGGTTACGAGCAGTACTTC | CASSRFGAGGYEQYF
TRBJ1-5 | - | TRBV6-2/TRBV6-3 | - | 15 | TGTGCCAGCAGTTACTCTCTCCGCGGTGTTCAGCCCCAGCATTTT | CASSYSLRGVQPQHF
TRBJ1-6 | - | TRBV19 | TRBD1 | 15 | TGTGCCAGTAGTACCCGGGACAGGGGTAATTCACCCCTCCACTTT | CASSTRDRGNSPLHF
TRBJ2-3 | few | TRBV2 | TRBD2 | 16 | TGTGCCAGCAGTTACTTTAGCGGGGGCCTCACAGATACGCAGTATTTT | CASSYFSGGLTDTQYF
TRBJ2-4 | - | TRBV19 | - | 13 | TGTGCCAGTAGCGAGGGAACCAAAAACATTCAGTACTTC | CASSEGTKNIQYF
TRBJ2-3 | - | TRBV6-5 | - | 15 | TGTGCCAGCAGCCGGGACTGGGGGGGCACAGATACGCAGTATTTT | CASSRDWGGTDTQYF
TRBJ2-1 | - | TRBV5-1 | TRBD1 | 16 | TGCGCCAGCAGCTTTGCTCCGGGACAGGGGGCCAATGAGCAGTTCTTC | CASSFAPGQGANEQFF
TRBJ2-7 | - | TRBV30 | - | 15 | TGTGCCTGGAAGGGCAGGGAGGCTTGGGAATACGAGCAGTACTTC | CAWKGREAWEYEQYF
TRBJ2-1 | - | TRBV6-2/TRBV6-3 | - | 13 | TGTGCCAGCAGTTACGGTCACGGGACTCAGCAGTTCTTC | CASSYGHGTQQFF
TRBJ2-5 | - | TRBV13 | - | 16 | TGTGCCAGCAGCTTAGGCCTAAGGGGGGGAAGAGAGACCCAGTACTTC | CASSLGLRGGRETQYF
TRBJ1-1 | - | TRBV5-4 | - | 14 | TGTGCCAGCAGCCCACCGGGGGAGACCACTGAAGCTTTCTTT | CASSPPGETTEAFF
TRBJ2-3 | - | TRBV7-2 | - | 15 | TGTGCCAGCAGCCCCATACTCATCGGCACAGATACGCAGTATTTT | CASSPILIGTDTQYF
TRBJ1-6 | - | TRBV30 | TRBD1 | 13 | TGTGCCTGGAAAGGCAGGGGGAATTCACCCCTCCACTTT | CAWKGRGNSPLHF
TRBJ2-1 | - | TRBV6-2/TRBV6-3 | TRBD1 | 16 | TGTGCCAGCAGTTATGGGGACAGGCATATGAGGTATGAGCAGTTCTTC | CASSYGDRHMRYEQFF
TRBJ1-1 | - | TRBV10-3 | TRBD1 | 14 | TGTGCCATCAGTGACCCAGGGGGCCCCACTGAAGCTTTCTTT | CAISDPGGPTEAFF
TRBJ2-3 | - | TRBV7-2 | TRBD2 | 16 | TGTGCCAGCAGCTTATCTGCGGGACTAGTGACAGATACGCAGTATTTT | CASSLSAGLVTDTQYF
TRBJ1-1 | - | TRBV10-3 | TRBD1 | 16 | TGTGCCATCAGTGATACGGTGGGACAGGGGGCCACTGAAGCTTTCTTT | CAISDTVGQGATEAFF
TRBJ2-6 | - | TRBV6-6 | - | 16 | TGTGCCAGCAGGAGACAGGACCTCTCTGGGGCCAACGTCCTGACTTTC | CASRRQDLSGANVLTF
TRBJ1-1 | - | TRBV12-3/TRBV12-4 | - | 13 | TGTGCCAGCAGTCGAATACTCGGGACTGAAGCTTTCTTT | CASSRILGTEAFF
TRBJ2-7 | - | TRBV7-9 | TRBD2 | 14 | TGTGCCAGCAGCTTGGGAGCGGGGGCATACGAGCAGTACTTC | CASSLGAGAYEQYF
TRBJ2-3 | - | TRBV5-1 | TRBD2 | 16 | TGCGCCAGCAGCATACCGGGACTAGCGGGAGCAGATACGCAGTATTTT | CASSIPGLAGADTQYF
TRBJ2-1 | - | TRBV25-1 | - | 12 | TGTGCCAGCAGTGAAATAGGGGGTGAGCAGTTCTTC | CASSEIGGEQFF
TRBJ1-6 | - | TRBV28 | - | 17 | TGTGCCAGCAGTTATGTCTCCCGGGGGTCCTATAATTCACCCCTCCACTTT | CASSYVSRGSYNSPLHF
TRBJ2-2 | few | TRBV14 | TRBD1 | 18 | TGTGCCAGCAGCCAAGGGTATGGTGGACAGGGAGTGACCGGGGAGCTGTTTTTT | CASSQGYGGQGVTGELFF
TRBJ1-2 | few | TRBV7-9 | - | 15 | TGTGCCAGCAGCCCCTTCCCGCGGGTCGACTATGGCTACACCTTC | CASSPFPRVDYGYTF
TRBJ1-6 | - | TRBV7-2 | TRBD1 | 15 | TGTGCCAGCAGCCCCTGGACAGGGAATAATTCACCCCTCCACTTT | CASSPWTGNNSPLHF
TRBJ2-1 | - | TRBV7-2 | TRBD2 | 14 | TGTGCCAGCAGCTTCGGGACTAGCTTCAATGAGCAGTTCTTC | CASSFGTSFNEQFF